One and the same sample provided the 22 T cell receptor beta chains below, sequenced in a study of blood T cell repertoires in COVID-19. Repertoires were generated with immunoSEQ multiplex PCR, while TCRdb's copy carries only in-frame clones and drops some. The data show 390,000 or so clones, with 85% to 90% seen just once and about 1% held by the top ten. Sample: PBMCs or T cells enriched from blood (not recorded which). These receptors were collected from a man aged 18 to 29 who had recovered from COVID-19.

J is TRBJ2-2 and V is TRBV9; 10 bases agree with TRBD2. The CDR3 is 19 amino acids. Trimming cost V 4 bases and J 0 bases; bases outside gene matches: 12. Germline lookup yields CDR1 SGDLS and CDR2 YYNGEE. The DNA for the CDR3 is TGTGCCAGCAGCCCACCCCCGGGACTAGCGCTTTCGAACACCGGGGAGCTGTTTTTT. It specifies CASSPPPGLALSNTGELFF.

The rearrangement links TRBV10-3 to TRBJ1-2; D is perhaps TRBD1 (6 bases). The CDR3 extends over 14 amino acids. CDR1 is ENHRY and CDR2 is SYGVKD in the germline V gene. V lost 3 bases and J lost 3, with 11 bases in between. CDR3 DNA sequence: TGTGCCATCAGTGAACAGGGTGACTACTATGGCTACACCTTC. Protein product: CAISEQGDYYGYTF.

The V gene is TRBV5-1, the J gene TRBJ1-1, with D possibly matching TRBD1 (6 bases). V lost 5 bases to trimming and J lost 1 base, with 18 bases between them. CDR1 is SGHRS and CDR2 is YFSETQ in the germline V gene. The CDR3 has 16 residues. In DNA, the CDR3 is TGCGCCAGCAGACTGGTTTACAGGGACGCGAACACTGAAGCTTTCTTT. This sequence encodes CASRLVYRDANTEAFF.

The CDR3, as DNA: TGCAGTGCTAGTAAAATAGAGGTGGCGGGCGCGGGGCGAGGCGGCTACACCTTC. This sequence encodes CSASKIEVAGAGRGGYTF. The chain is built from TRBV20-1 and TRBJ1-2; weak D call: TRBD1 (5 bases). V was cut by 3 bases and J by 8 bases, with 31 bases left in between. From germline, CDR1 is DFQATT and CDR2 SNEGSKA (reference sequence). The CDR3 is 18 amino acids.

The rearrangement joins TRBV12-3 or TRBV12-4 to TRBJ2-1; TRBD2 might be the D (6 bases). The V gene lost 2 bases and the J gene lost 10 bases, with 9 bases spanning the gap. The CDR3 length is 12 residues. DNA of the CDR3: TGTGCCAGCAGTTTATTGGGGGGAGAGCAGTTCTTC. Amino acid sequence: CASSLLGGEQFF.

The rearrangement uses TRBV19 and TRBJ2-7, with D perhaps TRBD1 (6 bases). This CDR3 region has 12 residues. Germline V gene data show CDR1 as LNHDA and CDR2 as SQIVND (reference sequence). V lost 5 bases, J lost 2 bases, and 7 bases lay in between. The CDR3 nucleotides read TGTGCCAGTAGTGGACAGACCTACGAGCAGTACTTC. Its protein is CASSGQTYEQYF.

The chain combines TRBV4-1 with TRBJ2-3; TRBD2 might be the D (6 bases). Germline lookup yields CDR1 MGHRA and CDR2 YSYEKL. The V end was cut by 3 bases, the J end by 6 bases, with 10 bases between. The CDR3 length is 13 residues. The CDR3 loop reads CASSQSRGDTQYF. For the CDR3, the DNA is TGCGCCAGCAGCCAGTCCCGGGGGGATACGCAGTATTTT.

V gene TRBV19 combines with J gene TRBJ1-2, with 9 nucleotides matching TRBD1. The CDR3 runs 15 residues. V lost 2 bases and J lost 8; bases outside the gene matches: 9. Germline V gene lookup returns CDR1 LNHDA and CDR2 SQIVND (reference sequence). As DNA, the CDR3 is TGTGCCAGTAGTATAACCACAGGGGGCGCCTGGGGCTACACCTTC. Translation: CASSITTGGAWGYTF.

The chain couples TRBV28 to TRBJ1-1; TRBD1 aligns across 12 bases. Losses at the gene ends were 8 bases for V and 5 bases for J; bases not matched to a gene: 15. The CDR3 totals 17 residues. CDR1 is MDHEN and CDR2 is SYDVKM in the germline V gene. The CDR3 nucleotides are TGTGCCAGCCCCGGCCGGGACAGGGGGCAAAGTTGGACTGAAGCTTTCTTT. This translates into CASPGRDRGQSWTEAFF.

V usage is TRBV7-8 and J usage is TRBJ2-7; 7 nucleotides agree with TRBD2. Germline CDR1 SGHVS, CDR2 FQNEAQ. The V segment lost 8 bases and the J segment 6 bases; nucleotides outside the gene matches: 10. The CDR3 has 13 amino acids. The CDR3 DNA sequence: TGTGCCAGCTCCAGGGAGGGCGATTTCGAGCAGTACTTC. Translated: CASSREGDFEQYF.

This clone was detected only once. The chain has TRBV19 and TRBJ2-6, with D possibly being TRBD1 (6 bases). The CDR3 sequence is 15 residues long. V gave up 7 bases and J gave up 0 bases, with 10 bases separating them. In germline, CDR1 is LNHDA, CDR2 SQIVND (reference sequence). The CDR3 nucleotides read TGTGCCAGTAAAACAGGGAGCTCTGGGGCCAACGTCCTGACTTTC. Its protein product is CASKTGSSGANVLTF.

This chain links TRBV6-5 with TRBJ2-1, with a weak D call TRBD1 (6 bases). V lost 10 bases to trimming and J lost 2 bases, with 18 bases between them. CDR3 size: 15 residues. CDR1 and CDR2 (germline): MNHEY, SVGAGI. The CDR3 spells CATQATGNTYNEQFF. The DNA of the CDR3 is TGTGCCACTCAGGCGACAGGCAATACCTACAATGAGCAGTTCTTC.

The gene calls are TRBV18 and TRBJ2-1; 9 bases align to TRBD1. The CDR3 consists of 15 residues. Germline V gene sequence: CDR1 KGHSH, CDR2 LQKENI. The junction had 10 bases not matched to a gene; V was cut back by 8 bases and J by 5 bases. The CDR3 region has the DNA TGTGCCAGCAAGAAGGGACAGGGAGGGGACAATGAGCAGTTCTTC. It translates to CASKKGQGGDNEQFF.

The chain recombines TRBV27 with TRBJ2-1, with D perhaps matching TRBD2 (5 bases). From germline, CDR1 is MNHEY and CDR2 SMNVEV (reference sequence). This CDR3 spans 19 amino acids. With 5 bases removed from V and 0 bases from J, the gap between germline ends came to 23 bases. CDR3 amino acids: CASSPFRRPRSSSYNEQFF. DNA for the CDR3: TGTGCCAGCAGTCCCTTTAGGAGGCCGCGTTCGAGCTCCTACAATGAGCAGTTCTTC.

The chain uses TRBV6-5 and TRBJ2-7; 7 bases are shared with TRBD1. Trimming took 2 bases from V and 4 from J; bases not matched to a gene: 8. Germline CDR1 reads MNHEY; CDR2 reads SVGAGI. The CDR3 is 15 amino acids. In DNA form, the CDR3 reads TGTGCCAGCAGTTACCTAGCCGGGACAGAATACGAGCAGTACTTC. It codes for CASSYLAGTEYEQYF.

V gene TRBV6-2 or TRBV6-3 combines with J gene TRBJ2-2; 12 bases map to TRBD2. V trimming: 4 bases; J trimming: 2 bases; junction bases outside the gene matches: 5. CDR1 and CDR2 (germline): MNHEY, SVGEGT. The CDR3 contains 17 residues. The CDR3 nucleotides are TGTGCCAGCAGTTCCCCCGGACTAGCGGGAAACACCGGGGAGCTGTTTTTT. Its translation is CASSSPGLAGNTGELFF.

The V call is TRBV19, the J call TRBJ1-2; D unclear. Germline lookup yields CDR1 LNHDA and CDR2 SQIVND (reference sequence). V was shortened by 7 bases and J by 3 bases, with 18 bases between the two germline ends. This CDR3 region has 15 residues. CDR3 sequence (DNA): TGTGCCAGTAACGCGCTAGGTAGTGGTGACTATGGCTACACCTTC. Its protein is CASNALGSGDYGYTF.

The chain has TRBV5-5 and TRBJ1-4; 8 bases match TRBD1. The CDR3 runs 16 residues. V shed 4 bases and J 6 bases; nucleotides not matched to a gene: 11. CDR1 SGHKS and CDR2 YYEKEE come from the germline V gene (reference sequence). The CDR3 DNA sequence: TGTGCCAGCAGCCAGGGACAGGAGCGGTCTTATGAAAAACTGTTTTTT. It codes for CASSQGQERSYEKLFF.

The sample holds one count of this clone. The chain links TRBV28 to TRBJ1-1; 8 nucleotides agree with TRBD1. Germline-derived CDR1 and CDR2 are MDHEN and SYDVKM. Unmatched junction bases numbered 22, after V lost 5 bases and J lost 5 bases. The CDR3 covers 19 residues. This chain's CDR3 is CASSPYYRPGTGLGTEAFF. In nucleotides, the CDR3 is TGTGCCAGCAGTCCGTACTATCGTCCCGGGACAGGTTTGGGGACTGAAGCTTTCTTT.

The chain carries TRBV5-4 and TRBJ2-1, with a tentative D call TRBD2 (6 bases). Germline V gene lookup returns CDR1 SGHNT and CDR2 YYREEE (reference sequence). V was pared by 4 bases and J by 5 bases, with 13 bases between. This CDR3 has 14 amino acids. In DNA form, the CDR3 reads TGTGCCAGCAGCGCAGGCCCGGGAGACAATGAGCAGTTCTTC. This codes for CASSAGPGDNEQFF.

The chain carries TRBV3-1 (or the pseudogene TRBV3-2) and TRBJ1-1, with TRBD1 matching over 8 bases. After removal of 5 bases from V and 5 bases from J, the junction contained 4 bases not matched to a gene. The germline CDR1 and CDR2 sequences are LGHDT and YNNKEL (reference sequence). The CDR3 spans 13 residues. The CDR3 nucleotides are TGTGCCAGCAGCTTCGGACAGGGAACTGAAGCTTTCTTT. This codes for CASSFGQGTEAFF.

V and J are TRBV5-1 and TRBJ2-7; 10 nucleotides line up with TRBD1. The junction had 3 bases not matched to a gene; V was cut back by 0 bases and J by 3 bases. Germline CDR1 is SGHRS and CDR2 is YFSETQ. This CDR3 spans 15 amino acids. CDR3 sequence (DNA): TGCGCCAGCAGCTTGGGACAGGGGGCCATCTACGAGCAGTACTTC. This codes for CASSLGQGAIYEQYF.